These 2 T cell receptor beta chains came from one sample sequenced in a study of T cell changes during pregnancy in multiple sclerosis. Profiling relied on immunoSEQ multiplex PCR, and the TCRdb table lists in-frame clones only, not all of them. The top ten clones hold roughly 3.5% of a sample with approximately 110,000 clones, about 89% of them seen once. The sequencing here drew on peripheral blood, taken after pregnancy. All receptors come from a female donor with multiple sclerosis, enrolled in a pregnancy study.

This clone was observed a single time. The chain employs TRBV13 and TRBJ2-1; a possible D gene is TRBD1 (5 bases). V was shortened by 5 bases and J by 5 bases, with 25 bases between the two germline ends. CDR1 is PRHDT and CDR2 is FYEKMQ in the germline V gene (reference sequence). The CDR3 extends over 18 amino acids. Here the CDR3 DNA reads TGTGCCAGCAGCGCAACAAATTGGGGCCCCGACGCGGACAATGAGCAGTTCTTC. This gives the protein CASSATNWGPDADNEQFF.

The rearrangement uses TRBV20-1 and TRBJ2-1, with D hard to call. The V gene lost 6 bases and the J gene lost 7 bases, with 10 bases spanning the gap. Germline-derived CDR1 and CDR2 are DFQATT and SNEGSKA (reference sequence). The CDR3 runs to 11 residues. The CDR3 loop reads CSATTGNEQFF. DNA of the CDR3: TGCAGTGCGACGACTGGGAATGAGCAGTTCTTC.